Following are 9 T cell receptor beta chains from one sample sequenced in a study of vaccination and CD4 T cells after COVID-19. Time point specified: late sampling 161 to 241 days after vaccination in three convalescent patients. Via MiXCR, TCRdb re-called the PCR reads, giving one row per CDR3 protein. The sample lists around 26,000 distinct CDR3 sequences; 51% were seen once. Source: CD4+ T cells from blood, taken about 7 months after SARS-CoV-2 vaccination. These receptors were obtained from a human donor who had recovered from COVID-19.

The J gene is TRBJ2-5, the V gene TRBV18; no firm D call. The CDR3 loop spans 13 amino acids. V was pared by 0 bases and J by 4 bases, with 6 bases between. Germline loops: CDR1 KGHSH, CDR2 LQKENI. The CDR3 region has the DNA TGTGCCAGCTCACCACCAGATATAGAGACCCAGTACTTC. Protein product: CASSPPDIETQYF.

The table lists this clonotype with a few counts. The chain is built from TRBV7-2 and TRBJ2-5; the match to TRBD2 covers 7 bases. Germline V gene data show CDR1 as SGHTA and CDR2 as FQGNSA. The J segment lost 6 bases and the V segment lost 5 bases, leaving 9 bases of the junction unmatched. The CDR3 runs to 14 residues. For the CDR3, the DNA is TGTGCCAGCAGCCCCCCCCGGGGAGGGAAGACCCAGTACTTC. Its protein product is CASSPPRGGKTQYF. Together with reference TRBV7-2 and TRBJ2-5, the CDR3 gives the full variable domain: GAGVSQSPSNKVTEKGKDVELRCDPISGHTALYWYRQSLGQGLEFLIYFQGNSAPDKSGLPSDRFSAERTGGSVSTLTIQRTQQEDSAVYLCASSPPRGGKTQYFGPGTRLLVL.

This clonotype came up once. This chain connects TRBV28 to TRBJ2-7; possibly TRBD1 for D (6 bases). Trimming took 6 bases from V and 0 from J, leaving 9 bases between them. CDR3 length: 13 amino acids. Germline V gene lookup returns CDR1 MDHEN and CDR2 SYDVKM. The CDR3 region has the DNA TGTGCCAGCAGCCCCAGGGGCTCCTACGAGCAGTACTTC. This encodes CASSPRGSYEQYF.

The J gene is TRBJ2-5, the V gene TRBV6-5, with 7 bases matching TRBD1. J gave up 3 bases and V 2 bases, and 0 bases lay outside the gene matches. The CDR3 covers 13 residues. CDR1 is MNHEY and CDR2 is SVGAGI in the germline V gene. The CDR3 region has the DNA TGTGCCAGCAGTTACGGGACAGAAGAGACCCAGTACTTC. Amino acids: CASSYGTEETQYF.

In nucleotides, the CDR3 is TGTGCCAGCAGCCAGCGAGCGGGAGAAGTCTTCGAGCAGTACTTC. It specifies CASSQRAGEVFEQYF. The V gene is TRBV4-2, the J gene TRBJ2-7, with TRBD2 matching over 8 bases. V dropped 3 bases and J dropped 6; count of bases not matched to a gene: 10. CDR1 LGHNA and CDR2 YNFKEQ come from the germline V gene. The CDR3 loop spans 15 amino acids.

J is TRBJ1-2 and V is TRBV7-9; 9 positions match TRBD1. Per germline, CDR1 SEHNR and CDR2 FQNEAQ (reference sequence). This CDR3 has 15 amino acids. With V trimmed by 5 bases and J by 6 bases, 10 bases remained unmatched. This chain's CDR3 is CASSPTGTGNHGYTF. CDR3 in DNA: TGTGCCAGCAGCCCTACCGGGACAGGGAACCATGGCTACACCTTC.

The chain employs TRBV20-1 and TRBJ2-5; D is perhaps TRBD1 or TRBD2 (7 bases each). This CDR3 region has 14 residues. Germline assignment: CDR1 DFQATT and CDR2 SNEGSKA (reference sequence). The V and J ends lost 8 bases and 3 bases respectively, with 19 bases between them. Here the CDR3 reads CSTNPGGREETQYF. The CDR3 region has the DNA TGCAGTACGAATCCAGGGGGGAGGGAAGAGACCCAGTACTTC.

V gene TRBV11-1 combines with J gene TRBJ2-5; 13 bases align to TRBD2. The length of the CDR3 is 16 residues. CDR1 and CDR2 from the germline V gene are SGHAT and FQDESV (reference sequence). Unmatched junction bases numbered 5, after V lost 5 bases and J lost 2 bases. CDR3 residues: CASSPGTSGTQETQYF. CDR3 in DNA: TGTGCCAGCAGCCCCGGGACTAGCGGGACTCAAGAGACCCAGTACTTC.

The rearrangement joins TRBV19 to TRBJ1-1; the D gene is possibly TRBD1 (6 bases). The CDR3 runs 12 residues. CDR1 LNHDA and CDR2 SQIVND come from the germline V gene (reference sequence). V was trimmed by 6 bases and J by 5 bases, leaving 10 bases between them. CDR3 coding DNA: TGTGCCAGTAGCTACAGGGAGACTGAAGCTTTCTTT. It encodes CASSYRETEAFF.